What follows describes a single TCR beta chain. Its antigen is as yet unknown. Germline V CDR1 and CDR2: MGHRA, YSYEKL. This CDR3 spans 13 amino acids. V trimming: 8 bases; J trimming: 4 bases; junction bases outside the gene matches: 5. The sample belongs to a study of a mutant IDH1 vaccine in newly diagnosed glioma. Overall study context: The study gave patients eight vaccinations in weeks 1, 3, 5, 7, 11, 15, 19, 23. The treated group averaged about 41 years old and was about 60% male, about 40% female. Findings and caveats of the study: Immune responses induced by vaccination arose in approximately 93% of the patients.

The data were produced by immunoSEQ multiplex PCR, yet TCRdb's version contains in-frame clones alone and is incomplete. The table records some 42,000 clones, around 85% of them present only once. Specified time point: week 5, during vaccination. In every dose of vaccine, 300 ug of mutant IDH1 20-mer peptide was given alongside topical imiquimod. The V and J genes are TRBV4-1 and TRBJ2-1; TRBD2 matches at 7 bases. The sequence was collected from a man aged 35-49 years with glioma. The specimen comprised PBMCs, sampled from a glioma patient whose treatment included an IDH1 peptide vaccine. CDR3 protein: CASGLGVYNEQFF. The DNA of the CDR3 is TGCGCCAGCGGACTAGGAGTTTACAATGAGCAGTTCTTC.